This T cell receptor (beta chain) comes out of a study of T cell repertoires in cytomegalovirus infection. Study context: Public TCR beta signatures marked donors with CMV infection and the matching HLA.

TCRdb re-called the reads through MiXCR, storing one row per CDR3 protein. The sample holds roughly 640,000 distinct CDR3 sequences, approximately 24% seen once. With respect to this clonotype: Antigen: not known.

Germline V gene data show CDR1 as PRHDT and CDR2 as FYEKMQ (reference sequence). V was clipped by 0 bases and J by 0 bases, with 11 bases between them. This CDR3 comprises 16 residues. Regarding the study as a whole: The ex vivo response was dominated by HLA-C-restricted CMV-specific TCR beta clonotypes. Cumulative frequency (of public TCR beta family members) identified carriers of CMV plus the relevant HLA.

The sample comprised CD8+ T cells from PBMCs. This sequence was found in a human donor in good health (CMV status not recorded). Some clones in this sample may be carry-over from other donors' samples. The rearrangement links TRBV13 to TRBJ1-2; no firm D call. This CDR3 is CASSLGPGRTNYGYTF. The CDR3 region has the DNA TGTGCCAGCAGCTTAGGCCCTGGGAGAACTAACTATGGCTACACCTTC.